This T cell receptor beta chain was retrieved from a study of blood T cell repertoires in COVID-19. Overall study context: Whether acute or convalescent, the COVID-19 samples came from the United States, Italy and Spain. The analysed material was cDNA or gDNA that came from T cells, B-cell-depleted T cells, or PBMCs.

Original processing methods: Reference gene primer amplification gave nucleated cell count estimates. Sequenced by immunoSEQ multiplex PCR; TCRdb stores in-frame clones only, minus some. V and J calls and clone size are as listed in that table; D and trimming were resolved from the DNA. The table shows some 110,000 clones, with roughly nine tenths occurring only once. V lost 1 base to trimming and J lost 3 bases, with 7 bases between them. CDR1 LNHDA and CDR2 SQIVND come from the germline V gene (reference sequence). The CDR3 has 14 amino acids. Sequenced material: peripheral blood. The chain carries TRBV19 and TRBJ2-1; D is undetermined. This sequence originates from a human donor in a cohort sampled during active COVID-19. CDR3 sequence reads: CASSIGADYNEQFF. The CDR3 DNA sequence: TGTGCCAGTAGTATAGGGGCAGACTACAATGAGCAGTTCTTC.